This section outlines one T cell receptor (beta chain) sequence together with its context. The CDR3 loop spans 13 amino acids. V was shortened by 6 bases and J by 6 bases, with 15 bases between the two germline ends. Per germline, CDR1 DFQATT and CDR2 SNEGSKA (reference sequence). These data are taken from a study of T cells in Graves' hyperthyroidism and ophthalmopathy. The TCR beta CDR3 regions underwent amplification using RNA transcripts as the source. A set of HTBI primers served as the primers for a first-round RT-PCR of the TCR CDR3. TCRdb analysed the multiplex PCR reads with MiXCR anew, one entry per CDR3 protein. The repertoire holds a few hundred thousand distinct CDR3 sequences, with 15% to 18% as singletons.

Sequencing was carried out using blood. The chain has TRBV20-1 and TRBJ2-4, with D possibly TRBD1 on 6 matching bases. This receptor was identified in a woman in her twenties or thirties with Graves' hyperthyroidism. The CDR3 loop is CSAPVQGVNIQYF. The DNA of the CDR3 is TGCAGTGCCCCCGTACAGGGAGTAAACATTCAGTACTTC.